The 5 T cell receptor beta chains reported below all come from one sample, sequenced in a study of shared clonotypes between healthy human individuals (dated by TCRdb to the early 2020s). Library construction relied on the immunoSEQ multiplex PCR assay. TCRdb limited this immuneACCESS table to in-frame rearrangements with V and J called. A share of clones is missing; checked studies link under half to unresolved V genes, and the rest is unexplained. Here the sample has some 550,000 clones; 97% occur a single time. The ten largest clonotypes hold less than 0.065% of the sample. The sample consisted of naive CD4+ T cells sorted from blood. The cell subset or site label, as the study defines it: CD45RA+ positively selected. These receptors were taken from a woman aged 30 to 39 in good health.

V is TRBV25-1 and J is TRBJ1-2, with a tentative D call TRBD1 (6 bases). This CDR3 spans 13 amino acids. Germline V gene data show CDR1 as MGHDK and CDR2 as SYGVNS. The ends were cut back, 7 bases at V and 4 bases at J, with 13 bases in the middle. CDR3 protein: CASTDSSFYGYTF. The DNA for the CDR3 is TGTGCCAGCACGGACAGTTCCTTCTATGGCTACACCTTC.

The chain combines TRBV4-2 with TRBJ2-3; D unclear. The germline gives CDR1 LGHNA, CDR2 YNFKEQ. This CDR3 has 16 residues. V lost 0 bases and J 0 bases, leaving 10 bases between the germline ends. The CDR3 region has the DNA TGTGCCAGCAGCCAAGATTTAGTGGACAGCACAGATACGCAGTATTTT. This codes for CASSQDLVDSTDTQYF.

The chain joins TRBV11-2 to TRBJ2-5; no firm D call. Matching the DNA end better, TRBJ2-7 makes the J call doubtful. Germline V gene data show CDR1 as SGHAT and CDR2 as FQNNGV. The CDR3 is made up of 13 amino acids. CDR3 sequence: CASSPMGVYEQYF. CDR3 coding DNA: TGTGCCAGCAGCCCCATGGGCGTTTACGAGCAGTACTTC.

The chain combines TRBV28 with TRBJ2-1; TRBD2 matches at 12 bases. The V segment lost 2 bases and the J segment 4 bases; nucleotides outside the gene matches: 15. The germline V gene encodes CDR1 MDHEN and CDR2 SYDVKM. The CDR3 totals 20 residues. The CDR3 spells CASSLAGILAGGKIYNEQFF. DNA for the CDR3: TGTGCCAGCAGTTTAGCAGGGATACTAGCGGGAGGAAAGATTTACAATGAGCAGTTCTTC.

The rearrangement uses TRBV4-1 and TRBJ2-7, with D perhaps TRBD1 (6 bases). Germline V CDR1 and CDR2: MGHRA, YSYEKL. The germline V and J ends were trimmed by 4 bases and 2 bases, with 24 bases remaining between them. This CDR3 has 18 amino acids. The CDR3 loop is CASSPQPPATGSAYEQYF. As DNA, the CDR3 is TGCGCCAGCAGCCCACAACCCCCAGCGACAGGATCAGCCTACGAGCAGTACTTC.